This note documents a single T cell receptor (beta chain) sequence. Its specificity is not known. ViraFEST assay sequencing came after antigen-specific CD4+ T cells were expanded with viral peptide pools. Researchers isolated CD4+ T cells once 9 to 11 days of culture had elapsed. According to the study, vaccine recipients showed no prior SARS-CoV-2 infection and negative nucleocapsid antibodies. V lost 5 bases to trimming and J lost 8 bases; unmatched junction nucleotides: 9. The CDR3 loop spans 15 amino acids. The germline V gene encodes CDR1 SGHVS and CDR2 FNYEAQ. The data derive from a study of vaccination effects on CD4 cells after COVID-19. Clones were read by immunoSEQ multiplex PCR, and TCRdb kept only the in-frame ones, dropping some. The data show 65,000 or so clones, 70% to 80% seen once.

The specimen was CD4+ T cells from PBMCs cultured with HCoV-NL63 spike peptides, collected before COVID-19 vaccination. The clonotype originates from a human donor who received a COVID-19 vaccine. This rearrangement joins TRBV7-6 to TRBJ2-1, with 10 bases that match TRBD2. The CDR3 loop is CASSLSGGAFDEQFF. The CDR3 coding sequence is TGTGCCAGCAGCCTCAGCGGGGGGGCCTTCGATGAGCAGTTCTTC.